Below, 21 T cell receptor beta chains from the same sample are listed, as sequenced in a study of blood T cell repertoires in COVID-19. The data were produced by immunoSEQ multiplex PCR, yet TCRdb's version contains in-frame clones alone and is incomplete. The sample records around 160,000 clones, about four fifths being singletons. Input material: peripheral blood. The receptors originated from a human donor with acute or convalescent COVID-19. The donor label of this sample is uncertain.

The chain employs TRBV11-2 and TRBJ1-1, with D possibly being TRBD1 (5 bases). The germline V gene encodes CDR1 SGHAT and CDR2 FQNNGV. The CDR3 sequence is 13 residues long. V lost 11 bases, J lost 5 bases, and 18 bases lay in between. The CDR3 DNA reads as TGTGCCTCAGCGTCGTCCAGGGCGACTGAAGCTTTCTTT. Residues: CASASSRATEAFF.

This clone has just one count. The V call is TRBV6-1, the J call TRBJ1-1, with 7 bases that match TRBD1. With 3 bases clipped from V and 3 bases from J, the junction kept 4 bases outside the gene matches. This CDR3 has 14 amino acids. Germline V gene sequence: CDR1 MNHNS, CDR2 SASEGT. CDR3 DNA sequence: TGTGCCAGCAGTGACCGACAGGGATACACTGAAGCTTTCTTT. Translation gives CASSDRQGYTEAFF.

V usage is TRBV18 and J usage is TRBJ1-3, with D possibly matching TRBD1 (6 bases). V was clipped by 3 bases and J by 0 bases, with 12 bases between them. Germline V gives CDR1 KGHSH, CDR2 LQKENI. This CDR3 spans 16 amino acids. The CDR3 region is CASSPRTANSGNTIYF. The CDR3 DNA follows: TGTGCCAGCTCACCGCGGACAGCCAACTCTGGAAACACCATATATTTT.

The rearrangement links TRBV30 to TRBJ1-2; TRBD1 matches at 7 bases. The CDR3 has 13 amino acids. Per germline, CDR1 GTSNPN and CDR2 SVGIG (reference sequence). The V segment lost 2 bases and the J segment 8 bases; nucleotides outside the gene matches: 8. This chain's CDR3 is CAWSPPRGLGYTF. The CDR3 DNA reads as TGTGCCTGGAGTCCCCCAAGGGGGCTAGGCTACACCTTC.

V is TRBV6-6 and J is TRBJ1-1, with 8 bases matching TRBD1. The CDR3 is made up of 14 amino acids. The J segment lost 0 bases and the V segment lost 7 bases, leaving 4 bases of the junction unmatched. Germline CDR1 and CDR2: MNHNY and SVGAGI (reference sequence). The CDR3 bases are TGTGCCAGCATGGAGACAGGGGTGAACACTGAAGCTTTCTTT. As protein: CASMETGVNTEAFF.

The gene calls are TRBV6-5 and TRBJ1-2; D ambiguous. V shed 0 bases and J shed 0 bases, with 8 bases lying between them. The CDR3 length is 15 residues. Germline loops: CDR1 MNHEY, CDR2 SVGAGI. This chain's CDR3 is CASSYSGGSNYGYTF. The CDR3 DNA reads TGTGCCAGCAGTTACTCGGGAGGGTCTAACTATGGCTACACCTTC.

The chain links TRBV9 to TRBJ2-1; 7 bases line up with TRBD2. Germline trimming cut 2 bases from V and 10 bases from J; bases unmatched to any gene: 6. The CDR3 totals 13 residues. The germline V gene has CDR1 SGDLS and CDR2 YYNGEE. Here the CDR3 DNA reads TGTGCCAGCAGCGTGGGAGGGGTGGGCGAGCAGTTCTTC. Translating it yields CASSVGGVGEQFF.

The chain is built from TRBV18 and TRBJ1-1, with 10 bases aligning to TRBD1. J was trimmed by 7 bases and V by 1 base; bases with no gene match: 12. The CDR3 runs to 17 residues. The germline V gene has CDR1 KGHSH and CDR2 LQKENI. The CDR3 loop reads CASSPRISDRGLVEAFF. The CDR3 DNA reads TGTGCCAGCTCACCACGGATCTCCGACAGGGGGCTGGTTGAAGCTTTCTTT.

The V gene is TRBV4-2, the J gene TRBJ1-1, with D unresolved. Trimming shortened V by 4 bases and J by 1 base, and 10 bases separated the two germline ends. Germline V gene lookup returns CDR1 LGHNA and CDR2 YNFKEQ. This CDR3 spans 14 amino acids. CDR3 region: CASSLVEPNTEAFF. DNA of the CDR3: TGTGCCAGCAGCCTGGTCGAGCCGAACACTGAAGCTTTCTTT.

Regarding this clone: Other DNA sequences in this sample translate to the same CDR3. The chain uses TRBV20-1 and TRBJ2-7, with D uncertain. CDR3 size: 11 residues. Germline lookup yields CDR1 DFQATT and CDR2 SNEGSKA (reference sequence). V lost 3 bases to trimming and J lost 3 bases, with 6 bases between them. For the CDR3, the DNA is TGCAGTGCTAGGGAGTACTACGAGCAGTACTTC. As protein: CSAREYYEQYF.

The CDR3 sequence: CASSLAGIMIMNTEAFF. CDR3 bases: TGCGCCAGCAGCTTGGCCGGGATAATGATAATGAACACTGAAGCTTTCTTT. The rearrangement joins TRBV5-1 to TRBJ1-1; D ambiguous. Per germline, CDR1 SGHRS and CDR2 YFSETQ. The CDR3 spans 17 residues. Trimming removed 0 bases at V and 0 bases at J, with 15 bases between.

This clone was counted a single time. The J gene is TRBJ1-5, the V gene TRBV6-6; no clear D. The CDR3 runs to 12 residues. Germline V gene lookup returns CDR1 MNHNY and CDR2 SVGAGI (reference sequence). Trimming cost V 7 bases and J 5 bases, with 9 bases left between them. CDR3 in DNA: TGTGCCAGCAAGGAGAGAGATCAGCCCCAGCATTTT. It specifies CASKERDQPQHF.

The CDR3 DNA is TGTGCCTGGAGAACAGGGAACACTGAAGCTTTCTTT. As protein: CAWRTGNTEAFF. This chain joins TRBV30 and TRBJ1-1, with a tentative D call TRBD1 (5 bases). This CDR3 comprises 12 residues. Trimming took off 3 bases at V and 1 base at J, with 6 bases between the two ends. The germline V gene encodes CDR1 GTSNPN and CDR2 SVGIG (reference sequence).

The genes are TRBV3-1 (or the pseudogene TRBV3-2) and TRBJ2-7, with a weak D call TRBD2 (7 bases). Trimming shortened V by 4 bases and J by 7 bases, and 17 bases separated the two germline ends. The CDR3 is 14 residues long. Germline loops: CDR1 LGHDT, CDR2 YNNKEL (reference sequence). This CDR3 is CASSPRGGAREQYF. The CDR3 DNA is TGTGCCAGCAGCCCAAGGGGGGGGGCGAGGGAGCAGTACTTC.

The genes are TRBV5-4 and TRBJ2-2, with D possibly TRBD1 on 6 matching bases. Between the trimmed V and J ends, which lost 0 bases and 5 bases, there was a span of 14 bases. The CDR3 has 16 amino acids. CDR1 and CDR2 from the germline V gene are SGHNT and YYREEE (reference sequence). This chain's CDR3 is CASSLDRRGRTGELFF. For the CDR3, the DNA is TGTGCCAGCAGCTTGGACCGCAGGGGACGGACCGGGGAGCTGTTTTTT.

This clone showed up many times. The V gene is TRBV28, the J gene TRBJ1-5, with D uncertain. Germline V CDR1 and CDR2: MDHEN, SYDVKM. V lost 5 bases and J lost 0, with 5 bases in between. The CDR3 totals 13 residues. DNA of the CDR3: TGTGCCAGCAGTGTTAGTAGCAATCAGCCCCAGCATTTT. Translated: CASSVSSNQPQHF.

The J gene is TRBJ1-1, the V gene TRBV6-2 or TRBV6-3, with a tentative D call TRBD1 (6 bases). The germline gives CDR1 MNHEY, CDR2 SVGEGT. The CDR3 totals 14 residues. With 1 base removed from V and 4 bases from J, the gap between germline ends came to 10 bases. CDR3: CASSYLAGVTEAFF. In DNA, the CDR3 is TGTGCCAGCAGTTACTTAGCAGGGGTCACTGAAGCTTTCTTT.

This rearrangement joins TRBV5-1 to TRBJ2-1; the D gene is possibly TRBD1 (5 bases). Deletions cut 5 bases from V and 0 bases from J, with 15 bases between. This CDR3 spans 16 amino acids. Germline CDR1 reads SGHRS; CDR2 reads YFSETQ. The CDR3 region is CASSTGHASSYNEQFF. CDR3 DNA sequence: TGCGCCAGCAGTACCGGACACGCGAGCTCCTACAATGAGCAGTTCTTC.

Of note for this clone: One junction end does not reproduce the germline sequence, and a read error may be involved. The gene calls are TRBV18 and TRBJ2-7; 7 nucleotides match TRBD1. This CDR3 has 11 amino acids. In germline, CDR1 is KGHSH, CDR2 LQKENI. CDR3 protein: CASSSPDRTSF. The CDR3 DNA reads TGTGCCAGCTCATCCCCGGACAGGACTTCCTTC.

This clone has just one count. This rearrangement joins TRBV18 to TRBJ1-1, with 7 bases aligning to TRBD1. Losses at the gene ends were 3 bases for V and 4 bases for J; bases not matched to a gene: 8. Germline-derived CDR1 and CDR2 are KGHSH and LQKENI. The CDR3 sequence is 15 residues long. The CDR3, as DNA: TGTGCCAGCTCACCTCAGACAGGGTCGGGCACTGAAGCTTTCTTT. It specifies CASSPQTGSGTEAFF. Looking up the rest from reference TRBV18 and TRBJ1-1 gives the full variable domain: NAGVMQNPRHLVRRRGQEARLRCSPMKGHSHVYWYRQLPEEGLKFMVYLQKENIIDESGMPKERFSAEFPKEGPSILRIQQVVRGDSAAYFCASSPQTGSGTEAFFGQGTRLTVV.

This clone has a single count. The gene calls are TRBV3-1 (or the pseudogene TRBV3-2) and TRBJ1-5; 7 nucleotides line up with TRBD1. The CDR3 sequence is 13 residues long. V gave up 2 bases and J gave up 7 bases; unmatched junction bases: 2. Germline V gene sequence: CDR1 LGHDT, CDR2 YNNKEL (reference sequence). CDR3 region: CASSQRDSQPQHF. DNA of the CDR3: TGTGCCAGCAGCCAAAGGGACAGCCAGCCCCAGCATTTT.